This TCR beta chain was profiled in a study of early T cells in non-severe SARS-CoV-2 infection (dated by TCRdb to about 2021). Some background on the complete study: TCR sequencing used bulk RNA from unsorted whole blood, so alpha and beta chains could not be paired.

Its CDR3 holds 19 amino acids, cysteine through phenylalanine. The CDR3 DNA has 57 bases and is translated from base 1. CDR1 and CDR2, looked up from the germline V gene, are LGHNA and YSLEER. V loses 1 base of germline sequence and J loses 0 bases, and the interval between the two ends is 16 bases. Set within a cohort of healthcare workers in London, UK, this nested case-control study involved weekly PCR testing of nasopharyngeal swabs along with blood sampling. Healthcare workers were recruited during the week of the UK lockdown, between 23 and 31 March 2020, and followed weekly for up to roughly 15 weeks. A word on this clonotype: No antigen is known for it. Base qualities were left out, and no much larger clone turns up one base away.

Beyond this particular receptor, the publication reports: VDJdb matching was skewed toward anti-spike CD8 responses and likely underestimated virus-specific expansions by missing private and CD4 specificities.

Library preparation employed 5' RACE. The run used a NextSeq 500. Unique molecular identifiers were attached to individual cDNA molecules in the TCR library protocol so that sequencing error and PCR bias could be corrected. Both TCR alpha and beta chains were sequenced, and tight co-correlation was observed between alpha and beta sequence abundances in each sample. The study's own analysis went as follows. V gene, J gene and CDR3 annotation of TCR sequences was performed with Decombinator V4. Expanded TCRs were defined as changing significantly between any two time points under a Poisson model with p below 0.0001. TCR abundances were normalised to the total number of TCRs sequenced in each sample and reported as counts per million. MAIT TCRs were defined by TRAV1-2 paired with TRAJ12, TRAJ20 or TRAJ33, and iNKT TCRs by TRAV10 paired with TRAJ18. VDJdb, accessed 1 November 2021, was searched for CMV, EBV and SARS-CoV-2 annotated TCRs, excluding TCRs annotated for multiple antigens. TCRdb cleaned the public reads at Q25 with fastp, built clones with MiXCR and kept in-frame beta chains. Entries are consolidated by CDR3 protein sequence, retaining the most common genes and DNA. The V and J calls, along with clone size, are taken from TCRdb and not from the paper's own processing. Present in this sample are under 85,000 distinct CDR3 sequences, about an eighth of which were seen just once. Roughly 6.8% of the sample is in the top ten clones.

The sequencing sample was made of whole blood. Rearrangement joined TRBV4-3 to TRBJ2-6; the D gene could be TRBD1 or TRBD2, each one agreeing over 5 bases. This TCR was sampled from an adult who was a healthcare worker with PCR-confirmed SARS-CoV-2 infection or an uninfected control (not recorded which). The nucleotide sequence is TGCGCCAGCAGCCAAGCGTTTGGGGGAGCCTACTCTGGGGCCAACGTCCTGACTTTC. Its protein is CASSQAFGGAYSGANVLTF.